These 18 T cell receptor beta chains were all obtained from the same sample, sequenced in a study of metastatic and nonmetastatic thyroid tumors. TCRdb re-called clones via MiXCR from the PCR reads. The table includes about 60,000 clones, 15% to 20% detected once. Patients underwent thyroid surgery, and none had received any treatment before it. The sample consisted of blood. The receptor source for this set is a male donor with papillary thyroid cancer or a benign thyroid nodule (not recorded which). Some clones in this sample may be carry-over from other donors' samples.

The chain carries TRBV20-1 and TRBJ2-7; TRBD1 matches 7 bases. The CDR3 is 12 residues long. The V gene's germline CDR1 is DFQATT and CDR2 SNEGSKA (reference sequence). DNA of the CDR3: TGCATTGAACAGGGGTGGCTCTACGAGCAGTACGTC. This gives the protein CIEQGWLYEQYV.

This clone appeared many times. The CDR3 spells CASSPPRGRTNYGYTF. CDR3 DNA sequence: TGTGCCAGCAGTCCCCCTCGGGGTAGGACTAACTATGGCTACACCTTC. The V gene is TRBV28, the J gene TRBJ1-2; D is uncertain. Trimming removed 5 bases from V and 0 bases from J, with 16 bases in between. Germline CDR1 MDHEN, CDR2 SYDVKM. The CDR3 consists of 16 residues.

In this sample, this clone turned up many times. The V and J genes are TRBV10-3 and TRBJ2-1; 11 bases align to TRBD2. Germline V gene data show CDR1 as ENHRY and CDR2 as SYGVKD. The CDR3 runs 15 residues. V lost 6 bases, J lost 4 bases, and 5 bases stayed unmatched. The CDR3 DNA reads as TGTGCCATCAGACCGGGACTAGCGGCATACAATGAGCAGTTCTTC. Translated: CAIRPGLAAYNEQFF.

Many counts were recorded for this clone. This specimen includes other DNA sequences encoding the same CDR3. The V and J genes are TRBV19 and TRBJ2-3, with a weak D call TRBD1 (6 bases). The CDR3 has 14 amino acids. Trimming took off 3 bases at V and 2 bases at J, with 9 bases between the two ends. Germline values: CDR1 LNHDA, CDR2 SQIVND (reference sequence). CDR3 DNA: TGTGCCAGTAGTATTGGGGGCGACACAGATACGCAGTATTTT. Translated: CASSIGGDTDTQYF.

The chain couples TRBV30 to TRBJ1-2; 10 nucleotides align to TRBD1. This CDR3 is 15 amino acids long. The V segment lost 7 bases and the J segment 4 bases; nucleotides outside the gene matches: 12. CDR1 and CDR2 (germline): GTSNPN, SVGIG (reference sequence). In DNA, the CDR3 is TGTGCCTCGCCGGGACAGGGGATCGTCGCCTATGGCTACACCTTC. Translation gives CASPGQGIVAYGYTF.

As concerns this clone: This may be a read error, as it is one base from a much larger clone. Distinct nucleotide sequences in the sample also encode this CDR3. This chain uses TRBV18 with TRBJ1-2, with no clear D. Germline CDR1 is KGHSH and CDR2 is LQKENI. V was cut by 6 bases and J by 3 bases, with 11 bases left in between. CDR3 length equals 13 residues. Here the CDR3 DNA reads TGTGCCAGCTCGCCCTCGGCGTACTATGGCTACACCTTC. Translated, it gives CASSPSAYYGYTF. Combining the CDR3 with reference TRBV18 and TRBJ1-2 gives the whole variable domain NAGVMQNPRHLVRRRGQEARLRCSPMKGHSHVYWYRQLPEEGLKFMVYLQKENIIDESGMPKERFSAEFPKEGPSILRIQQVVRGDSAAYFCASSPSAYYGYTFGSGTRLTVV.

This clone appeared a few times. A read error is possible here, since a much larger clone lies one base away. This sequence joins TRBV5-6 and TRBJ2-5; D is ambiguous. The CDR3 loop spans 12 amino acids. V lost 1 base and J lost 4, with 5 bases in between. Germline loops: CDR1 SGHDT, CDR2 YYEEEE. The CDR3: CASSLSIETQYF. DNA for the CDR3: TGTGCCAGCAGCTTGTCAATAGAGACCCAGTACTTC.

This clone was seen many times. V usage is TRBV27 and J usage is TRBJ2-6; D ambiguous. Germline assignment: CDR1 MNHEY and CDR2 SMNVEV (reference sequence). Trimming took off 3 bases at V and 0 bases at J, with 6 bases between the two ends. The CDR3 sequence is 15 residues long. CDR3 DNA: TGTGCCAGCAGTTTCGGAGTCTCTGGGGCCAACGTCCTGACTTTC. This gives the protein CASSFGVSGANVLTF.

This clone showed up many times. This chain connects TRBV6-5 to TRBJ2-4; 7 bases are a match to TRBD1. CDR3 length equals 16 residues. V lost 2 bases, J lost 5 bases, and 9 bases stayed unmatched. CDR1 is MNHEY and CDR2 is SVGAGI in the germline V gene. Here the CDR3 reads CASSYTKTGPQNIQYF. CDR3 coding DNA: TGTGCCAGCAGTTACACCAAGACAGGGCCACAAAACATTCAGTACTTC.

This clone has a handful of counts. CDR3: CATSSPYGVRGYTF. DNA of the CDR3: TGTGCCACCAGTAGTCCCTACGGCGTTCGTGGCTACACCTTC. J is TRBJ1-2 and V is TRBV15; D gene uncertain. V lost 6 bases and J 7 bases, leaving 18 bases between the germline ends. Germline-derived CDR1 and CDR2 are LNHNV and YYDKDF (reference sequence). This CDR3 spans 14 amino acids.

This clone was observed many times. The rearrangement links TRBV27 to TRBJ2-1, with D tentatively TRBD2 (7 bases). V dropped 0 bases and J dropped 8 bases, with 11 bases sitting between them. Germline-derived CDR1 and CDR2 are MNHEY and SMNVEV (reference sequence). This CDR3 has 14 residues. The CDR3: CASSLSAGAHEQFF. Written as DNA, the CDR3 is TGTGCCAGCAGTTTATCGGCGGGGGCCCATGAGCAGTTCTTC.

Comment on this clone: This CDR3 fails to terminate in the conserved phenylalanine or tryptophan, so it likely reflects a read error. The chain combines TRBV7-9 with TRBJ2-5; D not resolved. Trimming removed 1 base at V and 5 bases at J, with 2 bases between. CDR1 and CDR2 from the germline V gene are SEHNR and FQNEAQ (reference sequence). The CDR3 covers 11 residues. The CDR3 region is CASSLDETQYL. CDR3 sequence (DNA): TGTGCCAGCAGCTTAGATGAGACCCAGTACCTC.

The genes are TRBV6-2 or TRBV6-3 and TRBJ2-7; the match to TRBD1 covers 7 bases. The V and J ends lost 7 bases and 3 bases, in that order; junction bases with no gene match: 3. Germline V gene lookup returns CDR1 MNHEY and CDR2 SVGEGT. The CDR3 totals 12 residues. This CDR3 reads CASKQGNYEQYF. In nucleotides, the CDR3 is TGTGCCAGCAAACAGGGGAACTACGAGCAGTACTTC.

This clone was counted between two and nine times. A read error may produce the germline difference seen at one junction end. The V gene is TRBV28, the J gene TRBJ2-1; 7 nucleotides line up with TRBD2. Germline V gene sequence: CDR1 MDHEN, CDR2 SYDVKM. The CDR3 is 14 residues long. The CDR3 DNA is TGTGCCAGCAGTTTGGGCGGCCCCAGGCGGGAGCAGTCCTTC. Translation: CASSLGGPRREQSF.

Concerning this clone: A junction end diverges from the germline sequence, so it may reflect a read error. The chain combines TRBV3-1 with TRBJ2-2, with a weak D call TRBD2 (5 bases). Looked up from germline, CDR1 is LGHDT and CDR2 is YNNKEL (reference sequence). The CDR3 is 12 amino acids. This CDR3 is CASSFLTGERFF. The CDR3 coding sequence is TGTGCCAGCAGCTTCCTTACCGGGGAGCGGTTTTTT.

Ten or more counts support this clone. V and J are TRBV20-1 and TRBJ1-5; D may be TRBD1 (6 bases). V was shortened by 6 bases and J by 4 bases, with 16 bases between the two germline ends. This CDR3 spans 14 amino acids. CDR1 and CDR2 from the germline V gene are DFQATT and SNEGSKA (reference sequence). CDR3 protein: CSATPETGNQPQHF. In DNA, the CDR3 is TGCAGTGCCACCCCGGAGACAGGTAATCAGCCCCAGCATTTT.

This clone was counted many times. The rearrangement uses TRBV7-8 and TRBJ2-2, with TRBD1 matching over 7 bases. This CDR3 has 14 residues. Unmatched junction bases numbered 6, after V lost 4 bases and J lost 7 bases. The germline gives CDR1 SGHVS, CDR2 FQNEAQ. The CDR3 DNA sequence: TGTGCCAGCAGCTCTGACAGGGCGGACGGGGAGCTGTTTTTT. Its translation is CASSSDRADGELFF.

V gene TRBV20-1 combines with J gene TRBJ2-2, with unresolved D. CDR3 length: 15 amino acids. The V end lost 1 base, the J end lost 4 bases, and 13 bases lay between the germline ends. Germline V gene data show CDR1 as DFQATT and CDR2 as SNEGSKA (reference sequence). The CDR3 spells CSARVGGICTGELFF. The DNA for the CDR3 is TGCAGTGCTAGAGTTGGTGGGATTTGCACCGGGGAGCTGTTTTTT.